This T cell receptor (beta chain) was documented in a study of breast tumors, draining lymph nodes, adjacent tissues. Study observations and caveats: Luminal-like breast cancer showed significantly higher tumor–nontumor repertoire similarity than basal-like. The data were judged consistent with most tumor T cells coming from lymph node and expanding in tumor. Tumors had less TCR diversity than lymph nodes, more than nontumor tissue. Tumor T cell lymph node origin was a supported hypothesis, not proven.

TCRdb re-called the multiplex PCR reads with MiXCR, one entry per CDR3 protein. The sample holds 200,000 or so distinct CDR3 sequences; around 29% are singletons and the top ten take 4.3%. Inclusive of both ends, the CDR3 amounts to 9 amino acids. Germline CDR1 and CDR2: MNHEY and SVGAGI. Samples came from axillary lymph nodes draining the breast cancer. To note about this clonotype: Its antigen is still unknown. Lacking the conserved final phenylalanine or tryptophan, this CDR3 likely reflects a read error. The limits of the CDR3 on the DNA are not certain, so only TCRdb's listed CDR3 is given.

The TCR comes from a female donor with breast cancer. Some clones in this sample may be carry-over from other donors' samples. The specimen sequenced was axillary lymph node tissue. The gene calls are TRBV6-5 and TRBJ2-7; the D call of TRBD1 is as the table states it, not checked on the DNA. The CDR3 protein is CASSYSGGS.